The entry that follows covers one TCR beta chain sequence. This entry belongs to a study of blood T cell repertoires in COVID-19. Study-level background: PBMCs, B-cell-depleted T cells, or T cells were the source of the cDNA or gDNA that made up the material.

Cohorts were based on clinical histories the participants reported. Germline assignment: CDR1 MDHEN and CDR2 SYDVKM. This CDR3 has 12 residues. Using immunoSEQ multiplex PCR, the repertoire was profiled, and TCRdb retains in-frame clones only, with some absent. This sample has about 180,000 clones; around 83% occur once, and the top ten carry 5% to 8%. The chain employs TRBV28 and TRBJ1-4; D is undetermined. The sequencing sample was made of PBMCs or T cells enriched from blood (not recorded which). The origin of this receptor is a man aged 35-49 years who had recovered from COVID-19. DNA of the CDR3: TGTGCTTGCAGTATGGGCTACGAAAAACTGTTTTTT. Its translation: CACSMGYEKLFF.